This T cell receptor beta chain was identified in a study of blood T cells in healthy people across ages. This clonotype appeared a few times. A sample-barcoded 5' primer and a J-beta primer mix were used in a second PCR of roughly 7 to 11 cycles. TCRdb itself ran the 5' RACE reads through MiXCR, one entry per CDR3 protein. The sample shows 1.6 million or so distinct CDR3 sequences, roughly a third of them seen only once. From germline, CDR1 is LNHDA and CDR2 SQIVND (reference sequence). Trimming removed 3 bases from V and 3 bases from J, with 9 bases in between. The CDR3 is made up of 13 amino acids.

Sequencing was performed on blood. The chain is built from TRBV19 and TRBJ2-7; D is perhaps TRBD2 (6 bases). This TCR was sampled from a woman aged 30 to 39 in good health. The CDR3 bases are TGTGCCAGTAGTATGGCGGGGAACTACGAGCAGTACTTC. It codes for CASSMAGNYEQYF.